The 14 T cell receptor beta chains below all came from one sample that was sequenced in a study of T-cell reconstitution after alpha-beta-depleted transplantation in children. The TCRbeta library was prepared with unique molecular identifiers. Each CDR3 protein is one row after TCRdb ran MiXCR on the PCR reads. The sample lists a few hundred thousand distinct CDR3 sequences; around a tenth were seen once. The material was peripheral blood, obtained 180 days after TCRalphabeta/CD19-depleted stem cell transplant. The receptors come from a male patient aged 2-9 years who had a stem cell transplant for chronic granulomatous disease, so the T cells may come from the graft donor.

For this clonotype: A clone one base away is much larger, so this may be a read error. The gene calls are TRBV4-1 and TRBJ2-7; D possibly corresponds to TRBD1 (6 bases). The germline V gene has CDR1 MGHRA and CDR2 YSYEKL. This CDR3 is 14 amino acids long. CDR3 region: CASSSGERGYEHYF. CDR3 coding DNA: TGCGCCAGCAGCTCAGGGGAACGGGGCTACGAGCATTACTTC.

This clonotype has ten or more counts. The V call is TRBV12-3 or TRBV12-4, the J call TRBJ2-7, with 10 nucleotides matching TRBD1. J gave up 4 bases and V 8 bases, and 5 bases lay outside the gene matches. The CDR3 is made up of 13 amino acids. The CDR3 nucleotides read TGTGCCAGCCAGACAGGGGGCTTGTACGAGCAGTACTTC. Amino acid sequence: CASQTGGLYEQYF.

This clonotype was picked up many times. The chain has TRBV12-3 or TRBV12-4 and TRBJ1-2; 9 bases agree with TRBD1. V lost 5 bases, J lost 4 bases, and 2 bases stayed unmatched. CDR3 size: 13 residues. The CDR3 is CASSTTGGYGYTF. The CDR3 DNA follows: TGTGCCAGCAGTACGACAGGGGGCTATGGCTACACCTTC.

The gene calls are TRBV30 and TRBJ1-4; TRBD1 might be the D (5 bases). The V gene lost 6 bases and the J gene lost 10 bases, with 12 bases spanning the gap. Germline CDR1 and CDR2: GTSNPN and SVGIG (reference sequence). The CDR3 totals 11 residues. CDR3 loop: CACSGGGKLFF. The CDR3 coding sequence is TGTGCCTGCTCTGGGGGAGGAAAACTGTTTTTT. Using reference TRBV30 and TRBJ1-4 for the parts outside the CDR3, the full variable domain is SQTIHQWPATLVQPVGSPLSLECTVEGTSNPNLYWYRQAAGRGLQLLFYSVGIGQISSEVPQNLSASRPQDRQFILSSKKLLLSDSGFYLCACSGGGKLFFGSGTQLSVL.

This clonotype was observed many times. The V and J genes are TRBV4-3 and TRBJ2-1; D is possibly TRBD2 (6 bases). The CDR3 totals 13 residues. The germline gives CDR1 LGHNA, CDR2 YSLEER. Trimming took off 0 bases at V and 10 bases at J, with 10 bases between the two ends. The CDR3 is CASSQDWRVEQFF. DNA of the CDR3: TGCGCCAGCAGCCAAGATTGGAGGGTGGAGCAGTTCTTC.

This clonotype was counted at least ten times. The rearrangement links TRBV28 to TRBJ1-5, with D unclear. The CDR3 runs 13 residues. CDR1 is MDHEN and CDR2 is SYDVKM in the germline V gene. V lost 7 bases to trimming and J lost 7 bases, with 14 bases between them. CDR3 loop: CASTPSSFQPQHF. The CDR3 nucleotides read TGTGCCAGCACGCCCTCCTCTTTCCAGCCCCAGCATTTT.

The sample holds many counts of this clonotype. The chain recombines TRBV7-2 with TRBJ2-1, with 7 bases aligning to TRBD2. After removal of 5 bases from V and 2 bases from J, the junction contained 12 bases not matched to a gene. Germline V gives CDR1 SGHTA, CDR2 FQGNSA. CDR3 size: 17 residues. The CDR3 nucleotides read TGTGCCAGCAGCCCCCAGATCCCGGGGGGACCCTACAATGAGCAGTTCTTC. Translation: CASSPQIPGGPYNEQFF.

This clonotype was recorded many times. The CDR3 sequence is CASSFPGHGYTF. In DNA form, the CDR3 reads TGTGCCAGCAGTTTCCCGGGGCATGGCTACACCTTC. The chain joins TRBV28 to TRBJ1-2; tentatively, D is TRBD1 (5 bases). Trimming cost V 3 bases and J 6 bases, with 8 bases left between them. This CDR3 contains 12 residues. The V gene's germline CDR1 is MDHEN and CDR2 SYDVKM.

This clonotype has ten or more counts. The chain has TRBV6-2 or TRBV6-3 and TRBJ2-2; D might be TRBD1 (6 bases). V was trimmed by 11 bases and J by 4 bases, leaving 17 bases between them. This CDR3 is 14 amino acids long. Germline V gives CDR1 MNHEY, CDR2 SVGEGT. CDR3 bases: TGTGCCGTGACGGAACAGGGAGCCACCGGGGAGCTGTTTTTT. Translation: CAVTEQGATGELFF.

As to this clonotype: This may be a read error: a much more frequent sequence differs by one nucleotide. The gene calls are TRBV4-3 and TRBJ2-7; TRBD1 might be the D (7 bases). The length of the CDR3 is 15 residues. Germline CDR1 LGHNA, CDR2 YSLEER. The V end lost 0 bases, the J end lost 5 bases, and 14 bases lay between the germline ends. DNA for the CDR3: TGCGCCAGCAGCCAAGAAGGCAGGGGGGCCCACGAGCAGTACTTC. Protein: CASSQEGRGAHEQYF.

This clonotype was recorded many times. CDR3 bases: TGTGCCAGCAGCTTTGGGAAAGCCGGGGAGCTGTTTTTT. Translated: CASSFGKAGELFF. This sequence joins TRBV7-9 and TRBJ2-2; D is unclear. CDR3 length: 13 residues. The germline V gene encodes CDR1 SEHNR and CDR2 FQNEAQ (reference sequence). The V gene lost 3 bases and the J gene lost 6 bases, with 8 bases spanning the gap.

There are many counts of this clonotype. The chain links TRBV12-3 or TRBV12-4 to TRBJ2-1, with no clear D. V was shortened by 3 bases and J by 4 bases, with 7 bases between the two germline ends. CDR3 size: 13 residues. The CDR3 is CASSFAEYNEQFF. CDR3 coding DNA: TGTGCCAGCAGTTTTGCAGAATACAATGAGCAGTTCTTC.

This clonotype was detected ten times or more. The CDR3 protein is CASSRRRVKDSPLHF. The CDR3 nucleotides read TGTGCCAGCAGTCGTCGCAGGGTAAAGGATTCACCCCTCCACTTT. This chain connects TRBV28 to TRBJ1-6; tentatively, D is TRBD1 (5 bases). Germline lookup yields CDR1 MDHEN and CDR2 SYDVKM. V was pared by 5 bases and J by 8 bases, with 16 bases between. The CDR3 is 15 amino acids.

This clonotype was observed a few times. V and J are TRBV15 and TRBJ1-3; TRBD1 matches 8 bases. Germline lookup yields CDR1 LNHNV and CDR2 YYDKDF (reference sequence). The CDR3 covers 21 residues. Trimming cost V 2 bases and J 1 base; bases outside gene matches: 19. The CDR3 region is CATSRQPRTGPVSDSGNTIYF. In DNA, the CDR3 is TGTGCCACCAGCAGACAACCGAGGACAGGGCCCGTCTCTGATTCTGGAAACACCATATATTTT.